The entry below gives a single T cell receptor (beta chain) sequence along with its context. No antigen is known for it. The sample is drawn from a study of PD-1 blockade in classical Hodgkin lymphoma. Looking at the study overall: Once every 2 weeks, patients received intravenous nivolumab at 3 mg/kg. General study points: Exclusion removed patients who began nivolumab under 1 year after ASCT. There was a significant rise in CD4+ TCR diversity by C4D1, with no such rise for CD8+. Newly diagnosed patients had diversity similar to the baseline diversity of complete responders.

Trimming left V 0 bases short and J 3 bases short, with 15 bases between. The germline V gene has CDR1 SGDLS and CDR2 YYNGEE. The CDR3 is 16 residues long. The time point: cycle 4 day 1 (C4D1), after less than 7 weeks of nivolumab. Relapses following autologous stem cell transplantation were seen in all patients, with brentuximab vedotin exposure varying. Data came from immunoSEQ multiplex PCR; TCRdb stores just in-frame clones and leaves some out. This table has 75,000 to 100,000 clones, roughly 91% appearing once. The source is a human donor with classical Hodgkin lymphoma. The sequences come from peripheral blood mononuclear cells (PBMCs), collected before the fourth cycle of nivolumab. This sequence joins TRBV9 and TRBJ1-2; the D is unclear. For the CDR3, the DNA is TGTGCCAGCAGCGTAGCTGGTCCGCCGGGTGACTATGGCTACACCTTC. Protein product: CASSVAGPPGDYGYTF.